This T cell receptor (beta chain) was identified in a study of OX40 agonist ivuxolimab in advanced cancers. V was pared by 8 bases and J by 5 bases, with 19 bases between. Germline V gene lookup returns CDR1 MDHEN and CDR2 SYDVKM. This CDR3 is 14 amino acids long. Remarks on this clone: Its cognate antigen is unknown.

The study, taken as a whole, reports: CD8+ T cells averaged more expanded clones than CD4+.

Clones were sequenced by immunoSEQ multiplex PCR, and TCRdb holds only the in-frame ones, with some missing. The data show tens of thousands of clones, 85% to 90% seen once. The TCR comes from an adult with an advanced solid tumor such as melanoma, head and neck, liver or kidney cancer. The V call is TRBV28, the J call TRBJ2-7; possible D gene TRBD1, 6 bases. The material was CD4+ or CD8+ T cells sorted from blood, obtained in a trial of the OX40 agonist ivuxolimab. Written as DNA, the CDR3 is TGTGCCAGCTCCTCAGAGGAACAGGGCGACGAGCAGTACTTC. This encodes CASSSEEQGDEQYF.